The 31 T cell receptor beta chains presented below share a single source sample, sequenced in a study of early T cells in non-severe SARS-CoV-2 infection. TCRdb analysed the 5' RACE reads with MiXCR anew, one entry per CDR3 protein. The data contain 35,000 to 50,000 distinct CDR3 sequences, 23% of them singletons. The starting material was whole blood, obtained at baseline. The receptors derive from an adult who was a healthcare worker with PCR-confirmed SARS-CoV-2 infection or an uninfected control (not recorded which).

The V call is TRBV15, the J call TRBJ1-4; D is unresolved. Looked up from germline, CDR1 is LNHNV and CDR2 is YYDKDF (reference sequence). The CDR3 runs 13 residues. Trimming cost V 4 bases and J 3 bases, with 6 bases left between them. The DNA of the CDR3 is TGTGCCACCAGCAAGGAACCTAATGAAAAACTGTTTTTT. It specifies CATSKEPNEKLFF.

The chain uses TRBV5-1 and TRBJ1-2; the match to TRBD1 covers 9 bases. Germline V CDR1 and CDR2: SGHRS, YFSETQ. This CDR3 contains 15 residues. After removal of 4 bases from V and 3 bases from J, the junction contained 7 bases not matched to a gene. CDR3 in amino acids: CASSPDRGAYYGYTF. CDR3 nucleotide sequence: TGCGCCAGCAGCCCAGACAGGGGGGCTTACTATGGCTACACCTTC.

In this sample, this clonotype turned up a few times. This rearrangement joins TRBV15 to TRBJ2-5; no clear D gene. Germline CDR1 reads LNHNV; CDR2 reads YYDKDF (reference sequence). The V and J ends lost 2 bases and 5 bases respectively, with 15 bases between them. The CDR3 has 15 amino acids. This CDR3 reads CATSRPGLFGETQYF. As DNA, the CDR3 is TGTGCCACCAGCAGACCCGGGCTTTTTGGGGAGACCCAGTACTTC.

This chain uses TRBV7-2 with TRBJ2-7; D is undetermined. The V end lost 1 base, the J end lost 1 base, and 11 bases lay between the germline ends. The CDR3 is 15 residues long. Germline CDR1 is SGHTA and CDR2 is FQGNSA. This CDR3 is CASSLVARQSYEQYF. In nucleotides, the CDR3 is TGTGCCAGCAGCTTAGTAGCCCGGCAATCCTACGAGCAGTACTTC.

This clonotype has a count of ten or more. This chain joins TRBV12-3 or TRBV12-4 and TRBJ2-1; 9 nucleotides line up with TRBD2. With V trimmed by 1 base and J by 5 bases, 3 bases remained unmatched. This CDR3 spans 15 amino acids. CDR3 region: CASSLGLAGHNEQFF. CDR3 sequence (DNA): TGTGCCAGCAGTTTAGGGCTAGCGGGGCACAATGAGCAGTTCTTC.

This chain connects TRBV10-3 to TRBJ2-3; D possibly matches TRBD1 or TRBD2 (5 bases each). CDR1 ENHRY and CDR2 SYGVKD come from the germline V gene. The CDR3 is 13 residues long. The germline V and J ends were trimmed by 6 bases and 0 bases, with 7 bases remaining between them. CDR3 sequence: CAIRGDSTDTQYF. The CDR3 region has the DNA TGTGCCATCAGGGGGGACAGCACAGATACGCAGTATTTT.

This clonotype was found a few times. This sequence joins TRBV18 and TRBJ2-7; D may match TRBD1 or TRBD2 (6 bases each). V dropped 2 bases and J dropped 0 bases, with 11 bases sitting between them. This CDR3 is 15 amino acids long. Germline-derived CDR1 and CDR2 are KGHSH and LQKENI. The CDR3 sequence: CASSPFGGHSYEQYF. CDR3 bases: TGTGCCAGCTCACCATTCGGGGGCCACTCCTACGAGCAGTACTTC.

This clonotype has more than one count but fewer than ten. The chain carries TRBV19 and TRBJ2-7; D is perhaps TRBD2 (5 bases). CDR1 and CDR2 from the germline V gene are LNHDA and SQIVND (reference sequence). The germline V and J ends were trimmed by 2 bases and 3 bases, with 11 bases remaining between them. The CDR3 runs to 14 residues. The CDR3 protein is CASSIRSGGYEQYF. In nucleotides, the CDR3 is TGTGCCAGTAGTATAAGGAGTGGAGGCTACGAGCAGTACTTC.

There are many counts of this clonotype. This chain connects TRBV7-9 to TRBJ2-1; no reliable D call. There are 13 residues in the CDR3. Trimming cost V 2 bases and J 5 bases, with 7 bases left between them. Germline V gene lookup returns CDR1 SEHNR and CDR2 FQNEAQ (reference sequence). In DNA, the CDR3 is TGTGCCAGCAGCTTAACACCTAACAATGAGCAGTTCTTC. Protein sequence: CASSLTPNNEQFF.

A few counts support this clonotype. The chain employs TRBV20-1 and TRBJ2-7; D gene ambiguous. The V end lost 5 bases, the J end lost 3 bases, and 5 bases lay between the germline ends. Per the germline V gene, CDR1 is DFQATT and CDR2 is SNEGSKA (reference sequence). This CDR3 has 10 residues. DNA for the CDR3: TGCAGTGCTTACAGCTACGAGCAGTACTTC. It encodes CSAYSYEQYF.

V gene TRBV18 combines with J gene TRBJ1-2; D perhaps matches TRBD1 (5 bases). Per germline, CDR1 KGHSH and CDR2 LQKENI. Trimming cost V 3 bases and J 0 bases, with 14 bases left between them. The CDR3 has 16 residues. For the CDR3, the DNA is TGTGCCAGCTCACCGGTTGACAGTGACTCTAACTATGGCTACACCTTC. This gives the protein CASSPVDSDSNYGYTF.

V and J are TRBV12-3 or TRBV12-4 and TRBJ2-3, with 7 bases lining up with TRBD1. V shed 7 bases and J 3 bases; nucleotides not matched to a gene: 10. The CDR3 runs 15 residues. Written as DNA, the CDR3 is TGTGCCAGCAACGCCGGACAGGACGGAACAGATACGCAGTATTTT. Amino acids: CASNAGQDGTDTQYF.

By share, this clonotype ranks as medium-sized. This chain joins TRBV6-1 and TRBJ2-3; 11 bases agree with TRBD2. The CDR3 has 15 amino acids. CDR1 is MNHNS, CDR2 SASEGT, per germline. Trimming at V came to 2 bases and at J to 4 bases, leaving 2 bases not matched to a gene. CDR3 amino acids: CASSELAGGADTQYF. The CDR3 DNA sequence: TGTGCCAGCAGTGAATTAGCGGGGGGGGCAGATACGCAGTATTTT.

This clonotype was found a few times. The chain combines TRBV20-1 with TRBJ2-1; TRBD2 agrees at 8 bases. In germline, CDR1 is DFQATT, CDR2 SNEGSKA (reference sequence). V shed 1 base, J shed 4 bases, and the junction held 12 bases outside the gene matches. The length of the CDR3 is 17 residues. CDR3 sequence reads: CSARAIKRGNLYNEQFF. CDR3 bases: TGCAGTGCTAGAGCTATCAAGCGGGGGAATTTGTACAATGAGCAGTTCTTC.

The chain is built from TRBV2 and TRBJ2-3; 11 bases match TRBD2. The CDR3 spans 15 residues. V was pared by 6 bases and J by 2 bases, with 4 bases of the junction left unmatched. CDR1 and CDR2 from the germline V gene are SNHLY and FYNNEI. The CDR3 loop reads CASSSSGGPTDTQYF. The CDR3 coding sequence is TGTGCCAGCAGCTCTAGCGGGGGGCCCACAGATACGCAGTATTTT.

This clonotype has a count of ten or more. This chain joins TRBV18 and TRBJ2-3; no clear D. The V gene's germline CDR1 is KGHSH and CDR2 LQKENI. Trimming cost V 1 base and J 0 bases, with 5 bases left between them. The CDR3 loop spans 14 amino acids. Here the CDR3 reads CASSPLDSTDTQYF. The CDR3 coding sequence is TGTGCCAGCTCACCACTTGACAGCACAGATACGCAGTATTTT.

Concerning this clonotype itself: One end of the junction is discordant with germline, which a read error may explain. The J gene is TRBJ2-5, the V gene TRBV7-6; the D is unclear. The CDR3 is made up of 14 amino acids. CDR1 is SGHVS, CDR2 FNYEAQ, per germline. The CDR3 here is CASSLAFDQETQYF. The CDR3, as DNA: TGTGCCAGCAGCTTAGCGTTTGACCAGGAGACCCAGTACTTC.

The rearrangement uses TRBV5-4 and TRBJ1-4, with D perhaps TRBD1 (5 bases). V was pared by 5 bases and J by 10 bases, with 18 bases between. Germline CDR1 SGHNT, CDR2 YYREEE (reference sequence). The CDR3 contains 14 residues. CDR3 sequence: CASREGRDRGKLFF. Written as DNA, the CDR3 is TGTGCCAGCAGGGAGGGGAGAGACCGTGGAAAACTGTTTTTT. The full variable domain, with the rest looked up from reference TRBV5-4 and TRBJ1-4, is ETGVTQSPTHLIKTRGQQVTLRCSSQSGHNTVSWYQQALGQGPQFIFQYYREEENGRGNFPPRFSGLQFPNYSSELNVNALELDDSALYLCASREGRDRGKLFFGSGTQLSVL.

This clonotype has more than one count but fewer than ten. An end of the junction differs from the germline gene, which may be a read error. The chain is built from TRBV12-3 or TRBV12-4 and TRBJ1-3; no clear D. The CDR3 loop spans 11 amino acids. The DNA of the CDR3 is TGTGTCAGCAGTACTGGAAACACCATATATTTT. Encoded protein: CVSSTGNTIYF.

This clonotype showed up just a few times. The chain combines TRBV30 with TRBJ2-1; D is unclear. Germline values: CDR1 GTSNPN, CDR2 SVGIG (reference sequence). The CDR3 is 14 amino acids. Trimming removed 5 bases from V and 0 bases from J, with 11 bases in between. CDR3 protein: CAWDDHSSYNEQFF. The CDR3 bases are TGTGCCTGGGATGACCACAGCTCCTACAATGAGCAGTTCTTC. Together with reference TRBV30 and TRBJ2-1, the CDR3 gives the full variable domain: SQTIHQWPATLVQPVGSPLSLECTVEGTSNPNLYWYRQAAGRGLQLLFYSVGIGQISSEVPQNLSASRPQDRQFILSSKKLLLSDSGFYLCAWDDHSSYNEQFFGPGTRLTVL.

In its sample, this clonotype was seen a few times. At one end the junction does not follow the germline gene, possibly because of a read error. The chain joins TRBV4-3 to TRBJ1-1; no reliable D call. Germline lookup yields CDR1 LGHNA and CDR2 YSLEER. The length of the CDR3 is 16 residues. The CDR3 DNA follows: TGCGCCAGCAGCCAAGTTGACACCGGAGGTTCAACTGAAGTTTTCTTT. Residues: CASSQVDTGGSTEVFF.

Only a few counts were recorded for this clonotype. The rearrangement uses TRBV20-1 and TRBJ2-5; 9 positions match TRBD1. CDR1 and CDR2 from the germline V gene are DFQATT and SNEGSKA (reference sequence). This CDR3 contains 13 residues. Unmatched junction bases numbered 3, after V lost 2 bases and J lost 5 bases. CDR3 sequence reads: CSARSTGGETQYF. DNA of the CDR3: TGCAGTGCTAGATCGACAGGGGGGGAGACCCAGTACTTC.

The table lists this clonotype with a few counts. This chain connects TRBV29-1 to TRBJ2-3, with D possibly being TRBD2 (6 bases). Trimming took off 4 bases at V and 2 bases at J, with 16 bases between the two ends. The CDR3 is made up of 15 amino acids. CDR1 and CDR2 from the germline V gene are SQVTM and ANQGSEA. In DNA, the CDR3 is TGCAGCGTTGTGGGAACGGGGGAGAACACAGATACGCAGTATTTT. Translated, it gives CSVVGTGENTDTQYF.

The chain carries TRBV5-5 and TRBJ1-2; 11 nucleotides align to TRBD1. This CDR3 comprises 16 residues. Germline V CDR1 and CDR2: SGHKS, YYEKEE (reference sequence). V gave up 4 bases and J gave up 0 bases; unmatched junction bases: 5. CDR3 sequence: CASSGDRGKANYGYTF. The CDR3 DNA sequence: TGTGCCAGCAGCGGGGACAGGGGGAAGGCTAACTATGGCTACACCTTC.

This clonotype was counted only a few times. The chain couples TRBV18 to TRBJ2-1; TRBD2 matches at 14 bases. Unmatched junction bases numbered 12, after V lost 4 bases and J lost 7 bases. Germline CDR1 is KGHSH and CDR2 is LQKENI. This CDR3 region has 18 residues. The CDR3 DNA follows: TGTGCCAGCTCACAGGGACTAGCGGGGGCCCTCGGGGGGAATGAGCAGTTCTTC. Translation: CASSQGLAGALGGNEQFF.

V and J are TRBV6-2 or TRBV6-3 and TRBJ2-7, with D perhaps given as TRBD1 or TRBD2 (5 bases each). The V gene lost 8 bases and the J gene lost 1 base, with 15 bases spanning the gap. The CDR3 contains 14 residues. Germline V gives CDR1 MNHEY, CDR2 SVGEGT. CDR3 protein: CASSRPGPSYEQYF. In DNA, the CDR3 is TGTGCCAGCTCCCGGCCGGGGCCGTCCTACGAGCAGTACTTC.

This clonotype was seen more than once but under ten times. The rearrangement uses TRBV12-3 or TRBV12-4 and TRBJ1-2, with D unclear. This CDR3 has 12 residues. Trimming shortened V by 4 bases and J by 2 bases, and 5 bases separated the two germline ends. CDR3 loop: CASSYRNYGYTF. CDR3 sequence (DNA): TGTGCCAGCAGTTACCGGAACTATGGCTACACCTTC.

The rearrangement uses TRBV30 and TRBJ1-1; no reliable D call. CDR3 length equals 14 residues. V was trimmed by 0 bases and J by 4 bases, leaving 12 bases between them. CDR1 is GTSNPN, CDR2 SVGIG, per germline (reference sequence). The CDR3 is CAWSVSGMVTEAFF. DNA of the CDR3: TGTGCCTGGAGTGTATCAGGAATGGTCACTGAAGCTTTCTTT. Full variable domain (outside the CDR3, taken from reference TRBV30 and TRBJ1-1): SQTIHQWPATLVQPVGSPLSLECTVEGTSNPNLYWYRQAAGRGLQLLFYSVGIGQISSEVPQNLSASRPQDRQFILSSKKLLLSDSGFYLCAWSVSGMVTEAFFGQGTRLTVV.

This chain uses TRBV30 with TRBJ1-1; D remains ambiguous. The V end was cut by 5 bases, the J end by 3 bases, with 10 bases between. Germline V lookup: CDR1 GTSNPN, CDR2 SVGIG (reference sequence). CDR3 length: 12 residues. The DNA of the CDR3 is TGTGCCTGGGGACCAAGGGACACTGAAGCTTTCTTT. Its protein product is CAWGPRDTEAFF.

This clonotype has a handful of counts. This chain joins TRBV12-3 or TRBV12-4 and TRBJ2-3; TRBD1 or TRBD2 may be the D gene (5 bases each). Trimming left V 3 bases short and J 10 bases short, with 14 bases between. This CDR3 has 13 residues. The CDR3 region is CASSFKGRTSQYF. CDR3 in DNA: TGTGCCAGCAGTTTTAAGGGACGGACTTCGCAGTATTTT.

This clonotype was counted a few times. The chain links TRBV7-8 to TRBJ2-7, with 8 bases that match TRBD2. Losses at the gene ends were 5 bases for V and 0 bases for J; bases not matched to a gene: 12. The germline CDR1 and CDR2 sequences are SGHVS and FQNEAQ. The length of the CDR3 is 17 residues. The CDR3 region is CASSGSYRGGFSYEQYF. The DNA of the CDR3 is TGTGCCAGCAGCGGATCGTATCGCGGGGGGTTCTCCTACGAGCAGTACTTC.